Presented here are 20 T cell receptor beta chains from one specimen sequenced in a study of OX40 agonist ivuxolimab in advanced cancers. Profiling relied on immunoSEQ multiplex PCR, and the TCRdb table lists in-frame clones only, not all of them. This repertoire shows tens of thousands of clones, 92% found once; its top ten account for about 9.4%. Material: CD4+ or CD8+ T cells sorted from blood, obtained in a trial of the OX40 agonist ivuxolimab. Source of these receptors: an adult with an advanced solid tumor such as melanoma, head and neck, liver or kidney cancer.

The chain recombines TRBV5-6 with TRBJ1-5, with D unresolved. Germline assignment: CDR1 SGHDT and CDR2 YYEEEE. The V gene lost 3 bases and the J gene lost 9 bases, with 7 bases spanning the gap. This CDR3 contains 11 residues. This CDR3 is CASSYSRPQHF. The CDR3 nucleotides read TGTGCCAGCAGCTATTCGCGGCCCCAGCATTTT.

The chain is built from TRBV6-1 and TRBJ2-2, with D unclear. Germline CDR1 MNHNS, CDR2 SASEGT. The germline V and J ends were trimmed by 8 bases and 7 bases, with 5 bases remaining between them. CDR3 length equals 10 residues. CDR3 in amino acids: CASWHGELFF. The CDR3 nucleotides are TGTGCCAGCTGGCACGGGGAGCTGTTTTTT.

The V call is TRBV19, the J call TRBJ1-5; TRBD1 is a possible D gene (5 bases). Germline CDR1 and CDR2: LNHDA and SQIVND (reference sequence). V lost 7 bases and J 5 bases, leaving 18 bases between the germline ends. CDR3 length equals 15 residues. The CDR3 loop is CASNFPGDGDQPQHF. The CDR3, as DNA: TGTGCCAGTAATTTCCCTGGGGACGGAGATCAGCCCCAGCATTTT.

V and J are TRBV2 and TRBJ1-4; 8 bases align to TRBD1. CDR3 length: 18 amino acids. Germline-derived CDR1 and CDR2 are SNHLY and FYNNEI. V lost 2 bases, J lost 7 bases, and 15 bases stayed unmatched. Here the CDR3 DNA reads TGTGCCAGCAGTGAACTTGCTCCGGACAGGGAAGGGAGTGAAAAACTGTTTTTT. Its protein is CASSELAPDREGSEKLFF. The full variable domain, completed using reference TRBV2 and TRBJ1-4, is EPEVTQTPSHQVTQMGQEVILRCVPISNHLYFYWYRQILGQKVEFLVSFYNNEISEKSEIFDDQFSVERPDGSNFTLKIRSTKLEDSAMYFCASSELAPDREGSEKLFFGSGTQLSVL.

Here the CDR3 DNA reads TGTGCCAGTAGTATCCCGGGACAGGGGGCAAATGAGCAGTTCTTC. Protein sequence: CASSIPGQGANEQFF. The chain uses TRBV19 and TRBJ2-1; 12 nucleotides match TRBD1. Germline trimming cut 3 bases from V and 7 bases from J; bases unmatched to any gene: 4. CDR3 size: 15 residues. The germline gives CDR1 LNHDA, CDR2 SQIVND (reference sequence).

The rearrangement joins TRBV19 to TRBJ1-1; D call uncertain. Trimming pared 3 bases from V and 0 bases from J, leaving 11 bases between. CDR3 length: 15 residues. Germline V lookup: CDR1 LNHDA, CDR2 SQIVND (reference sequence). The CDR3: CASSIPSDLNTEAFF. In DNA form, the CDR3 reads TGTGCCAGTAGTATCCCTTCGGACCTGAACACTGAAGCTTTCTTT. Combining the CDR3 with reference TRBV19 and TRBJ1-1 gives the whole variable domain DGGITQSPKYLFRKEGQNVTLSCEQNLNHDAMYWYRQDPGQGLRLIYYSQIVNDFQKGDIAEGYSVSREKKESFPLTVTSAQKNPTAFYLCASSIPSDLNTEAFFGQGTRLTVV.

The genes are TRBV5-1 and TRBJ1-1; tentative D call: TRBD1 (6 bases). V was pared by 4 bases and J by 2 bases, with 12 bases between. CDR1 and CDR2 (germline): SGHRS, YFSETQ. CDR3 length: 14 residues. The CDR3 bases are TGCGCCAGCAGCACCGGGACATTTAACACTGAAGCTTTCTTT. Amino acid sequence: CASSTGTFNTEAFF.

The DNA of the CDR3 is TGTGCCAGCAGTTTTTGGGCAGAGGGGGTTAGCGAGCAGTACTTC. The encoded protein is CASSFWAEGVSEQYF. The chain joins TRBV28 to TRBJ2-7; a possible D gene is TRBD1 (6 bases). The V and J ends lost 3 bases and 6 bases respectively, with 18 bases between them. CDR3 size: 15 residues. Germline assignment: CDR1 MDHEN and CDR2 SYDVKM.

CDR3: CASSLTGADGELFF. The CDR3 coding sequence is TGTGCCAGCAGTCTTACAGGGGCAGACGGGGAGCTGTTTTTT. The rearrangement joins TRBV9 to TRBJ2-2, with TRBD1 matching over 7 bases. V was clipped by 5 bases and J by 7 bases; unmatched bases: 8. Germline-derived CDR1 and CDR2 are SGDLS and YYNGEE. This CDR3 is 14 amino acids long.

The V gene is TRBV6-4, the J gene TRBJ2-1; D gene uncertain. The germline CDR1 and CDR2 sequences are MRHNA and SNTAGT. The CDR3 runs to 15 residues. V shed 2 bases and J shed 0 bases, with 8 bases lying between them. For the CDR3, the DNA is TGTGCCAGCAGTGACACGGGCGACTCCTACAATGAGCAGTTCTTC. Translation: CASSDTGDSYNEQFF.

The chain uses TRBV2 and TRBJ2-3; TRBD1 is a possible D gene (6 bases). The CDR3 covers 12 residues. Germline values: CDR1 SNHLY, CDR2 FYNNEI. Trimming removed 7 bases from V and 5 bases from J, with 10 bases in between. CDR3 DNA sequence: TGTGCCAGCACCAAGGGGGTAGATACGCAGTATTTT. As protein: CASTKGVDTQYF.

The chain uses TRBV6-5 and TRBJ1-6, with TRBD1 identical over 7 bases. V lost 5 bases, J lost 5 bases, and 0 bases stayed unmatched. CDR1 and CDR2 (germline): MNHEY, SVGAGI. This CDR3 has 13 amino acids. The CDR3 sequence: CASSDRDNSPLHF. CDR3 nucleotides: TGTGCCAGCAGTGACAGGGATAATTCACCCCTCCACTTT.

This chain joins TRBV27 and TRBJ1-2; D remains unclear. Germline loops: CDR1 MNHEY, CDR2 SMNVEV (reference sequence). V lost 2 bases, J lost 5 bases, and 15 bases lay in between. This CDR3 has 15 residues. The CDR3 DNA sequence: TGTGCCAGCAGTTTAAGCGCAGGTGTAATTTATGGCTACACCTTC. Protein product: CASSLSAGVIYGYTF.

This clone was seen just once. The chain joins TRBV4-3 to TRBJ1-6; the match to TRBD1 covers 8 bases. Germline V CDR1 and CDR2: LGHNA, YSLEER. V dropped 4 bases and J dropped 8; count of bases not matched to a gene: 7. This CDR3 contains 15 residues. The CDR3 sequence: CASSLGQGGDSPLHF. In DNA, the CDR3 is TGCGCCAGCAGCCTCGGACAGGGAGGGGATTCACCCCTCCACTTT.

The gene calls are TRBV6-6 and TRBJ1-1; D perhaps matches TRBD1 (5 bases). The CDR3 covers 12 residues. CDR1 MNHNY and CDR2 SVGAGI come from the germline V gene (reference sequence). Trimming removed 0 bases from V and 10 bases from J, with 9 bases in between. In nucleotides, the CDR3 is TGTGCCAGCAGTTACTCGAGGGACGCAGCTTTCTTT. Translated: CASSYSRDAAFF.

The rearrangement uses TRBV6-4 and TRBJ1-5, with no clear D. Trimming removed 4 bases from V and 7 bases from J, with 11 bases in between. Germline V gene sequence: CDR1 MRHNA, CDR2 SNTAGT. The CDR3 has 13 residues. In DNA form, the CDR3 reads TGTGCCAGCAGTGCACTCCCCGGGCAGCCCCAGCATTTT. Its translation: CASSALPGQPQHF.

The chain has TRBV19 and TRBJ1-2, with TRBD1 matching over 8 bases. The germline V gene encodes CDR1 LNHDA and CDR2 SQIVND (reference sequence). V trimming: 11 bases; J trimming: 3 bases; junction bases outside the gene matches: 8. This CDR3 has 13 amino acids. CDR3 nucleotides: TGTGCCTCCGGGACAGGTGCTTACTATGGCTACACCTTC. It specifies CASGTGAYYGYTF. Combining the CDR3 with reference TRBV19 and TRBJ1-2 gives the whole variable domain DGGITQSPKYLFRKEGQNVTLSCEQNLNHDAMYWYRQDPGQGLRLIYYSQIVNDFQKGDIAEGYSVSREKKESFPLTVTSAQKNPTAFYLCASGTGAYYGYTFGSGTRLTVV.

The chain uses TRBV7-9 and TRBJ2-5; D gene uncertain. With 5 bases removed from V and 0 bases from J, the gap between germline ends came to 7 bases. Germline V gives CDR1 SEHNR, CDR2 FQNEAQ (reference sequence). The CDR3 length is 13 residues. Here the CDR3 reads CASSTTNQETQYF. CDR3 bases: TGTGCCAGCAGCACTACCAACCAAGAGACCCAGTACTTC.

As DNA, the CDR3 is TGTGCCAGCAGCTTCGGCCTAGCGGGGGGGTCAGGGGAGACCCAGTACTTC. It codes for CASSFGLAGGSGETQYF. This chain links TRBV7-8 with TRBJ2-5; TRBD2 matches at 12 bases. V shed 3 bases, J shed 5 bases, and the junction held 10 bases outside the gene matches. Germline CDR1 SGHVS, CDR2 FQNEAQ. The CDR3 is 17 residues long.

The CDR3 reads CASSLSGMEGLNSPLHF. As DNA, the CDR3 is TGTGCCAGCAGCTTAAGCGGGATGGAGGGACTAAATTCACCCCTCCACTTT. The J gene is TRBJ1-6, the V gene TRBV11-2; the D gene is possibly TRBD1 (5 bases). Germline V gene data show CDR1 as SGHAT and CDR2 as FQNNGV. The CDR3 runs 17 residues. V dropped 2 bases and J dropped 7 bases, with 18 bases sitting between them.